The present TCR beta chain was sequenced within a study of cytomegalovirus exposure and HLA in healthy donors. General study points: Researchers catalogued some 160 TCR beta chains as cytomegalovirus-associated.

CDR1 is SEHNR and CDR2 is FQNEAQ in the germline V gene (reference sequence). The CDR3 has 14 residues. V was cut by 1 base and J by 9 bases, with 10 bases left in between. This clone was recorded once. Antigen unknown. The study ran its PCR with 60 Vbeta and 13 Jbeta primers. Generated by immunoSEQ multiplex PCR, the TCRdb table keeps only in-frame clones and is missing some. The sample consists of approximately 190,000 clones, 80% to 85% of them appearing once. The sequenced sample consisted of PBMCs. This sequence originates from a woman aged 18-30 years in good health and CMV-seronegative. The V call is TRBV7-9, the J call TRBJ1-6; no firm D call. This chain's CDR3 is CASSLGPTGSPLHF. In DNA, the CDR3 is TGTGCCAGCAGCTTAGGCCCCACCGGTTCACCCCTCCACTTT.